This T cell receptor (beta chain) was observed in a study of control samples from healthy donors and cancer patients. The CDR3 loop spans 14 amino acids. V was shortened by 0 bases and J by 6 bases, with 9 bases between the two germline ends. Germline CDR1 reads KGHSH; CDR2 reads LQKENI. This clone was seen a handful of times. Some clones are missing from TCRdb's copy, which holds only in-frame ones; the method was immunoSEQ multiplex PCR. The data show 100,000 to 150,000 clones, approximately 84% seen once. This TCR was recovered from a man younger than 35 in good health. The material sequenced was blood. The V call is TRBV18, the J call TRBJ1-5; the D is unclear. The CDR3 DNA follows: TGTGCCAGCTCACCACCGAAAGGACGTCAGCCCCAGCATTTT. It specifies CASSPPKGRQPQHF.